At least ten counts were recorded for the clone carrying this TCR beta chain. The sample is drawn from a study of identical twins. This CDR3 spans 16 amino acids. The V gene end was trimmed by 2 bases and the J gene end by 1 base; junction bases not matched to a gene: 6. Per germline, CDR1 SEHNR and CDR2 FQNEAQ (reference sequence). A universal primer site came from template switching; cDNA carried unique molecular identifiers. TCRdb processed the 5' RACE reads anew with MiXCR; each CDR3 protein has one entry. The data contain around 490,000 distinct CDR3 sequences, roughly an eighth of them singletons. This sample also appeared in a second study, on yellow fever vaccine responses in identical twins.

J is TRBJ2-7 and V is TRBV7-9; TRBD1 aligns across 9 bases. The TCR comes from a woman aged 18-29 years in good health. Source material: CD4+ T cells sorted from blood. The CDR3 reads CASSLSGTGSSYEQYF. The CDR3, as DNA: TGTGCCAGCAGCTTATCTGGGACAGGGAGTTCCTACGAGCAGTACTTC.